Following are 31 T cell receptor beta chains from one sample sequenced in a study of beta chain features in type 1 diabetes. The investigators reverse transcribed all of the isolated RNA, so they sequenced expressed TCRB transcripts. Here immunoSEQ multiplex PCR was the method, and the copy in TCRdb shows in-frame clones only, minus some. The data show 300,000 to 350,000 clones, with about 15% seen just once and roughly 7% held by the top ten. Sequences were obtained from central memory CD4+ T cells from blood. The origin of the receptors is a man aged 25-40 years in good health.

The table lists this clone with a few counts. The chain is built from TRBV6-6 and TRBJ2-7; D not resolved. With 4 bases removed from V and 5 bases from J, the gap between germline ends came to 6 bases. Germline V CDR1 and CDR2: MNHNY, SVGAGI (reference sequence). The CDR3 length is 11 residues. CDR3 protein: CASSWGNEQYF. The DNA for the CDR3 is TGTGCCAGCAGTTGGGGAAACGAGCAGTACTTC.

The chain couples TRBV9 to TRBJ2-5; 12 bases agree with TRBD2. The germline CDR1 and CDR2 sequences are SGDLS and YYNGEE. This CDR3 is 16 amino acids long. Losses at the gene ends were 4 bases for V and 5 bases for J; bases not matched to a gene: 9. The CDR3 protein is CASSQFLGTSGETQYF. The DNA for the CDR3 is TGTGCCAGCAGCCAATTCCTCGGGACTAGCGGGGAGACCCAGTACTTC.

This clone was seen only a few times. The CDR3 sequence is CASSPGRHETGELFF. The CDR3 coding sequence is TGTGCCAGCAGCCCCGGTCGCCACGAGACCGGGGAGCTGTTTTTT. The chain joins TRBV7-9 to TRBJ2-2; D unresolved. Germline V gene data show CDR1 as SEHNR and CDR2 as FQNEAQ (reference sequence). V was cut by 5 bases and J by 5 bases, with 15 bases left in between. This CDR3 region has 15 residues. Filled out from reference TRBV7-9 and TRBJ2-2, the complete variable domain reads DTGVSQNPRHKITKRGQNVTFRCDPISEHNRLYWYRQTLGQGPEFLTYFQNEAQLEKSRLLSDRFSAERPKGSFSTLEIQRTEQGDSAMYLCASSPGRHETGELFFGEGSRLTVL.

This clone was seen more than once but under ten times. Here the CDR3 reads CASSVEGYEQYF. CDR3 coding DNA: TGTGCCAGCAGCGTAGAGGGGTACGAGCAGTACTTC. The chain uses TRBV9 and TRBJ2-7; possible D gene TRBD1, 5 bases. CDR3 length equals 12 residues. Germline assignment: CDR1 SGDLS and CDR2 YYNGEE. V dropped 0 bases and J dropped 4 bases, with 5 bases sitting between them. The full variable domain, in which reference TRBV9 and TRBJ2-7 provide the parts outside the CDR3, is DSGVTQTPKHLITATGQRVTLRCSPRSGDLSVYWYQQSLDQGLQFLIQYYNGEERAKGNILERFSAQQFPDLHSELNLSSLELGDSALYFCASSVEGYEQYFGPGTRLTVT.

This clone showed up just a few times. CDR3 in amino acids: CASSKGQGAFDEQFF. As DNA, the CDR3 is TGCGCCAGCAGCAAGGGACAGGGGGCTTTTGATGAGCAGTTCTTC. This chain connects TRBV5-1 to TRBJ2-1; 12 bases are a match to TRBD1. From germline, CDR1 is SGHRS and CDR2 YFSETQ. Unmatched junction bases numbered 7, after V lost 4 bases and J lost 8 bases. The CDR3 totals 15 residues.

The V and J genes are TRBV11-2 and TRBJ1-1, with D possibly matching TRBD1 (5 bases). V was clipped by 5 bases and J by 10 bases, with 17 bases between them. From germline, CDR1 is SGHAT and CDR2 FQNNGV. The CDR3 is made up of 13 amino acids. As DNA, the CDR3 is TGTGCCAGCAGCCTGGGGAGGGGCTTGGGAGCTTTCTTT. Translating it yields CASSLGRGLGAFF.

This clone was counted a few times. CDR3 sequence: CASRKQGFEEKLFF. In DNA, the CDR3 is TGTGCCAGCAGGAAACAGGGGTTCGAGGAAAAACTGTTTTTT. The chain uses TRBV6-1 and TRBJ1-4, with 7 bases matching TRBD1. Germline values: CDR1 MNHNS, CDR2 SASEGT. V gave up 6 bases and J gave up 8 bases; unmatched junction bases: 9. The CDR3 has 14 residues.

J is TRBJ1-5 and V is TRBV7-2; perhaps TRBD1 as D (6 bases). The CDR3 is made up of 19 amino acids. Germline-derived CDR1 and CDR2 are SGHTA and FQGNSA. V was cut by 4 bases and J by 0 bases, with 22 bases left in between. The CDR3 DNA reads as TGTGCCAGCAGCTCATCTAGGGGCGCTACGACAGGTAGCAATCAGCCCCAGCATTTT. Its protein is CASSSSRGATTGSNQPQHF.

J is TRBJ2-3 and V is TRBV7-2; TRBD2 agrees at 8 bases. Losses at the gene ends were 5 bases for V and 6 bases for J; bases not matched to a gene: 10. Germline V gives CDR1 SGHTA, CDR2 FQGNSA. The CDR3 is made up of 15 amino acids. The CDR3 nucleotides are TGTGCCAGCAGCGGGGGACTAGGTGGGGCGGATACGCAGTATTTT. Translating gives CASSGGLGGADTQYF. Looking up the rest from reference TRBV7-2 and TRBJ2-3 gives the full variable domain: GAGVSQSPSNKVTEKGKDVELRCDPISGHTALYWYRQSLGQGLEFLIYFQGNSAPDKSGLPSDRFSAERTGGSVSTLTIQRTQQEDSAVYLCASSGGLGGADTQYFGPGTRLTVL.

The CDR3 is CASSLGQGNTIYF. The CDR3 nucleotides are TGTGCCAGCAGCCTGGGACAGGGGAACACCATATATTTT. The chain couples TRBV7-9 to TRBJ1-3, with 10 bases that match TRBD1. The length of the CDR3 is 13 residues. Germline V CDR1 and CDR2: SEHNR, FQNEAQ (reference sequence). The V segment lost 5 bases and the J segment 7 bases; nucleotides outside the gene matches: 2.

This clone was recorded a few times. This chain uses TRBV14 with TRBJ1-2; D is uncertain. The V gene lost 5 bases and the J gene lost 1 base, with 11 bases spanning the gap. The CDR3 is 14 amino acids. Germline assignment: CDR1 SGHDN and CDR2 FVKESK. The CDR3 DNA is TGTGCCAGCAGCTTCATGGGCCTTAACTATGGCTACACCTTC. This codes for CASSFMGLNYGYTF.

This clone was counted only a few times. This chain uses TRBV4-3 with TRBJ1-4; D might be TRBD1 (5 bases). The CDR3 has 15 amino acids. The V gene lost 0 bases and the J gene lost 8 bases, with 13 bases spanning the gap. CDR1 is LGHNA, CDR2 YSLEER, per germline. CDR3 coding DNA: TGCGCCAGCAGCCAAGAAGGGGATTGGGGCGAAAAACTGTTTTTT. Amino acids: CASSQEGDWGEKLFF.

The chain joins TRBV30 to TRBJ1-2; D is possibly TRBD1 (6 bases). V lost 2 bases and J 4 bases, leaving 20 bases between the germline ends. The CDR3 is 16 residues long. Per the germline V gene, CDR1 is GTSNPN and CDR2 is SVGIG (reference sequence). CDR3 nucleotides: TGTGCCTGGAGTCCTCGACACAGCAGGGGTCCCTATGGCTACACCTTC. Translating gives CAWSPRHSRGPYGYTF. The complete variable domain, with remaining parts taken from reference TRBV30 and TRBJ1-2, reads SQTIHQWPATLVQPVGSPLSLECTVEGTSNPNLYWYRQAAGRGLQLLFYSVGIGQISSEVPQNLSASRPQDRQFILSSKKLLLSDSGFYLCAWSPRHSRGPYGYTFGSGTRLTVV.

This clone was recorded once. This may be a read error, as it is one base from a much larger clone. V is TRBV7-6 and J is TRBJ2-2, with a weak D call TRBD1 (5 bases). Germline CDR1 is SGHVS and CDR2 is FNYEAQ. V lost 5 bases and J lost 1, with 8 bases in between. The CDR3 covers 14 residues. CDR3 protein: CASSKDRNTGELFF. In nucleotides, the CDR3 is TGTGCCAGCAGCAAAGACAGGAACACCGGGGAGCTGTTTTTT.

V gene TRBV11-3 combines with J gene TRBJ1-4, with 7 bases identical to TRBD1. CDR1 and CDR2 (germline): SGHNT, YENEEA. V shed 5 bases and J 8 bases; nucleotides not matched to a gene: 8. This CDR3 contains 14 residues. CDR3 sequence: CASSGRGPGEKLFF. In DNA, the CDR3 is TGTGCCAGCAGCGGAAGGGGGCCTGGAGAAAAACTGTTTTTT.

This clone has just a few counts. This rearrangement joins TRBV5-6 to TRBJ2-7; 9 bases match TRBD1. The CDR3 spans 14 residues. From germline, CDR1 is SGHDT and CDR2 YYEEEE. The J segment lost 10 bases and the V segment lost 3 bases, leaving 11 bases of the junction unmatched. The CDR3 nucleotides read TGTGCCAGCAGCTCCCGGGACAGGGTCGTACGCCAGTACGTC. It is translated as CASSSRDRVVRQYV.

V gene TRBV15 combines with J gene TRBJ2-5; D possibly matches TRBD1 or TRBD2 (5 bases each). There are 14 residues in the CDR3. Looked up from germline, CDR1 is LNHNV and CDR2 is YYDKDF (reference sequence). V shed 0 bases and J shed 2 bases, with 7 bases lying between them. The CDR3 DNA reads TGTGCCACCAGCAGAGAGGGGGTACAAGAGACCCAGTACTTC. It codes for CATSREGVQETQYF.

The gene calls are TRBV5-1 and TRBJ1-1; D unclear. The CDR3 runs 13 residues. Trimming removed 4 bases from V and 1 base from J, with 8 bases in between. The germline V gene has CDR1 SGHRS and CDR2 YFSETQ. The CDR3 spells CASSMDGNTEAFF. The CDR3 bases are TGCGCCAGCAGCATGGACGGGAACACTGAAGCTTTCTTT.

This clone was seen only a few times. The gene calls are TRBV7-6 and TRBJ1-6, with 9 bases aligning to TRBD1. Germline loops: CDR1 SGHVS, CDR2 FNYEAQ. The length of the CDR3 is 15 residues. Losses at the gene ends were 5 bases for V and 4 bases for J; bases not matched to a gene: 3. The CDR3 DNA reads as TGTGCCAGCAGCCCCGACAGGGGGTATAATTCACCCCTCCACTTT. It translates to CASSPDRGYNSPLHF.

Here the CDR3 reads CAWSVDRGQPQHF. The CDR3 nucleotides are TGTGCCTGGAGTGTGGACAGGGGTCAGCCCCAGCATTTT. The rearrangement uses TRBV30 and TRBJ1-5, with 9 positions matching TRBD1. CDR1 is GTSNPN, CDR2 SVGIG, per germline (reference sequence). The CDR3 length is 13 residues. Trimming cost V 0 bases and J 6 bases; bases outside gene matches: 0.

J is TRBJ2-2 and V is TRBV19; D not certain. The germline gives CDR1 LNHDA, CDR2 SQIVND (reference sequence). V lost 3 bases and J 2 bases, leaving 7 bases between the germline ends. There are 14 residues in the CDR3. The CDR3 bases are TGTGCCAGTAGTATGAGTCTAAACACCGGGGAGCTGTTTTTT. It translates to CASSMSLNTGELFF.

V and J are TRBV6-5 and TRBJ1-1; no clear D gene. The length of the CDR3 is 12 residues. The V end lost 5 bases, the J end lost 4 bases, and 8 bases lay between the germline ends. Per the germline V gene, CDR1 is MNHEY and CDR2 is SVGAGI. CDR3 in amino acids: CASSKGLTEAFF. The DNA of the CDR3 is TGTGCCAGCAGTAAGGGTCTCACTGAAGCTTTCTTT.

This clone was seen at least ten times. The chain recombines TRBV18 with TRBJ1-2; 8 bases are a match to TRBD1. The CDR3 is 14 residues long. Germline V gene lookup returns CDR1 KGHSH and CDR2 LQKENI. J was trimmed by 8 bases and V by 6 bases; bases with no gene match: 11. The CDR3 bases are TGTGCCAGCTCCGCCTCGGACAGGGAATACGGCTACACCTTC. Residues: CASSASDREYGYTF.

This clone occurred a few times. The J gene is TRBJ2-4, the V gene TRBV19; TRBD1 matches at 7 bases. The V gene end was trimmed by 9 bases and the J gene end by 0 bases; junction bases not matched to a gene: 5. The CDR3 length is 14 residues. Germline V gives CDR1 LNHDA, CDR2 SQIVND (reference sequence). The CDR3 region is CASTRQGAKNIQYF. The CDR3 DNA reads as TGTGCCAGCACTCGACAGGGAGCCAAAAACATTCAGTACTTC.

The J gene is TRBJ1-4, the V gene TRBV10-3, with D possibly matching TRBD1 (5 bases). The CDR3 length is 15 residues. Germline-derived CDR1 and CDR2 are ENHRY and SYGVKD. Trimming took 4 bases from V and 2 from J, leaving 11 bases between them. The CDR3 sequence is CAISAGMRTNEKLFF. CDR3 in DNA: TGTGCCATCAGTGCAGGGATGAGGACTAATGAAAAACTGTTTTTT.

This clone was seen once. Other nucleotide sequences from this sample produce the same CDR3. The genes are TRBV18 and TRBJ1-2; possibly TRBD1 for D (5 bases). The germline V and J ends were trimmed by 0 bases and 1 base, with 6 bases remaining between them. Germline assignment: CDR1 KGHSH and CDR2 LQKENI. CDR3 size: 14 residues. Written as DNA, the CDR3 is TGTGCCAGCTCACCACCGGGGGGTAACTATGGCTACACCTTC. Translation: CASSPPGGNYGYTF.

This clone occurred many times. The chain has TRBV7-2 and TRBJ2-1, with 9 bases identical to TRBD1. Germline lookup yields CDR1 SGHTA and CDR2 FQGNSA. This CDR3 is 17 amino acids long. Losses at the gene ends were 3 bases for V and 6 bases for J; bases not matched to a gene: 12. The chain's CDR3 is CASSLNRGLGDGNEQFF. Written as DNA, the CDR3 is TGTGCCAGCAGCTTGAACAGGGGGCTTGGAGATGGCAATGAGCAGTTCTTC.

The V call is TRBV14, the J call TRBJ2-4, with TRBD1 identical over 9 bases. This CDR3 region has 15 residues. Germline CDR1 SGHDN, CDR2 FVKESK. J gave up 5 bases and V 6 bases, and 8 bases lay outside the gene matches. The CDR3 reads CASSLRQGVENIQYF. The CDR3 DNA reads TGTGCCAGCAGTCTACGACAGGGGGTCGAAAACATTCAGTACTTC.

The rearrangement joins TRBV19 to TRBJ1-2; D call uncertain. The V end was cut by 5 bases, the J end by 4 bases, with 14 bases between. CDR1 and CDR2 (germline): LNHDA, SQIVND (reference sequence). This CDR3 comprises 14 residues. CDR3 DNA sequence: TGTGCCAGTAGTGTAGGGCGATTGATCTATGGCTACACCTTC. Amino acid sequence: CASSVGRLIYGYTF.

The rearrangement uses TRBV5-6 and TRBJ1-2; D gene ambiguous. The CDR3 is made up of 14 amino acids. Deletions cut 2 bases from V and 2 bases from J, with 10 bases between. Germline V gives CDR1 SGHDT, CDR2 YYEEEE. CDR3 DNA sequence: TGTGCCAGCAGCTTAGGACGGTTCAACTATGGCTACACCTTC. Translated, it gives CASSLGRFNYGYTF.

V is TRBV14 and J is TRBJ2-3, with D uncertain. Trimming took 2 bases from V and 7 from J, leaving 7 bases between them. Germline CDR1 reads SGHDN; CDR2 reads FVKESK. The length of the CDR3 is 12 residues. CDR3 in DNA: TGTGCCAGCAGCCAAAGGTCCCATACGCAGTATTTT. Residues: CASSQRSHTQYF.